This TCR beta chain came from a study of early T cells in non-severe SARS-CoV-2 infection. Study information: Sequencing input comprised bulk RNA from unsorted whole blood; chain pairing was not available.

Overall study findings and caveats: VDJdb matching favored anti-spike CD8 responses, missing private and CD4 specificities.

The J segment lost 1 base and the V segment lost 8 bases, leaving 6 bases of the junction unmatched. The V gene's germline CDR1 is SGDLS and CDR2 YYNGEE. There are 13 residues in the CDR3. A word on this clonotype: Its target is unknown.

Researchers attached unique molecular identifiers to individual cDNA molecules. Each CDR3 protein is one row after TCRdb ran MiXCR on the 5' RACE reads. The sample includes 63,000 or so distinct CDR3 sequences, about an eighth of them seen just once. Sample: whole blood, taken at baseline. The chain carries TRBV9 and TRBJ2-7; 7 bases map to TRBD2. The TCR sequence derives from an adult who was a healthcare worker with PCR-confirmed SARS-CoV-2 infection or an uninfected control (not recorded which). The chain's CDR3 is CARPLAVSYEQYF. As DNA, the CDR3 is TGTGCCAGGCCCCTAGCGGTATCCTACGAGCAGTACTTC.